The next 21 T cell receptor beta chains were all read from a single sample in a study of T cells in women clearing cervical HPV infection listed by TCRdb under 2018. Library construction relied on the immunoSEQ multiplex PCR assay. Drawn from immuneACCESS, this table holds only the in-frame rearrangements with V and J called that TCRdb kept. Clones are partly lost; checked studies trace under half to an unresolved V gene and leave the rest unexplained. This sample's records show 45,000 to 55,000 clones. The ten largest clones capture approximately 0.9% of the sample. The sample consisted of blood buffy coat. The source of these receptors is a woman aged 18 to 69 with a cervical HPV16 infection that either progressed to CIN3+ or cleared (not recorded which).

The CDR3 protein is CASSGDRGGAPDTQYF. The part of the CDR3 DNA that was read is TGTGCCAGCAGTGGGGATCGGGGGGGCGCGCCAGATACG. The rearrangement joins TRBV6-1 to TRBJ2-3; 8 positions agree with TRBD2. The read ends 3 residues before the CDR3 terminus; that terminus is restored from the germline J gene. This CDR3 comprises 16 residues. Looked up from germline, CDR1 is MNHNS and CDR2 is SASEGT. The ends lost 4 bases at V and 4 bases at J; junction bases unmatched: 10.

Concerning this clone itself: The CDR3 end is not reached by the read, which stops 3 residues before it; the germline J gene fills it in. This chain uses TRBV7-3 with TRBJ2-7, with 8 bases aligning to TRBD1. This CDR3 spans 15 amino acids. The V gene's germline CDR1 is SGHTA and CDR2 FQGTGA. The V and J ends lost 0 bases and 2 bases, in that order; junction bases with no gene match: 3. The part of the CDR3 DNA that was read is TGTGCCAGCAGCTTAACGAGGACAGGGACCTACGAG. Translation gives CASSLTRTGTYE. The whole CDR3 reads CASSLTRTGTYEQYF.

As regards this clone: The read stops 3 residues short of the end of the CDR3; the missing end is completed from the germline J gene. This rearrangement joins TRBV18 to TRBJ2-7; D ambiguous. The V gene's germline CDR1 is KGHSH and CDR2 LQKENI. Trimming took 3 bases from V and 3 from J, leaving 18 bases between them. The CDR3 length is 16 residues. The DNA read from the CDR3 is TGTGCCAGCTCACCGACCCCTGCAGGATTCTTCTACGAG. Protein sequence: CASSPTPAGFFYE. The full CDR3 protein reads CASSPTPAGFFYEQYF. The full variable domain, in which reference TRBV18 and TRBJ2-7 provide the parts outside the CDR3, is NAGVMQNPRHLVRRRGQEARLRCSPMKGHSHVYWYRQLPEEGLKFMVYLQKENIIDESGMPKERFSAEFPKEGPSILRIQQVVRGDSAAYFCASSPTPAGFFYEQYFGPGTRLTVT.

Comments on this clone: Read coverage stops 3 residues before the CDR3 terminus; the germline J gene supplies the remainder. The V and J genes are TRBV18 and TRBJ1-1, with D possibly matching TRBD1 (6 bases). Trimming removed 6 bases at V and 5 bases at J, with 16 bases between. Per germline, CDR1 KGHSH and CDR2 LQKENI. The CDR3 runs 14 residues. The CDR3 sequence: CASSPEGGMTEAFF. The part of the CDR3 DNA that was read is TGTGCCAGCTCGCCCGAGGGGGGGATGACTGAA.

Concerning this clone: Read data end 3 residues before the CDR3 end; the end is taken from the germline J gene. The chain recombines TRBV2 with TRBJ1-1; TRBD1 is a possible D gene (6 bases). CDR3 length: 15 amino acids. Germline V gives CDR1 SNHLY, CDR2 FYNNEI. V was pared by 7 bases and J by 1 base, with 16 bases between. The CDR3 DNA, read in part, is TGTGCCAGCAACCCTGGGATAGGGGGGAACACTGAA. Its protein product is CASNPGIGGNTE. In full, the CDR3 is CASNPGIGGNTEAFF.

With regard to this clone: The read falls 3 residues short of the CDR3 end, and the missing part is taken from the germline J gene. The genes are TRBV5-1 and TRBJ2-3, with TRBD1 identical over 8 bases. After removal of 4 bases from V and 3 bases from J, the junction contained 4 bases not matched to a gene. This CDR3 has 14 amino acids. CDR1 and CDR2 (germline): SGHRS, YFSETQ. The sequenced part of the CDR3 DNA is TGCGCCAGCAGCACGTGGACAGGGACAGATACG. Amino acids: CASSTWTGTDT. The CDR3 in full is CASSTWTGTDTQYF.

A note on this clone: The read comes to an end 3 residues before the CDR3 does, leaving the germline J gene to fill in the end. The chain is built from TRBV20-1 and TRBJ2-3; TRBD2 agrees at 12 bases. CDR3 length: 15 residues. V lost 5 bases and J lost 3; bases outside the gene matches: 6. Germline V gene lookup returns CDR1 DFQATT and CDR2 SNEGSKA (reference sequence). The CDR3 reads CSAPRLAGVTDTQYF. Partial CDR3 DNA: TGCAGTGCTCCTAGACTAGCGGGAGTTACAGATACG.

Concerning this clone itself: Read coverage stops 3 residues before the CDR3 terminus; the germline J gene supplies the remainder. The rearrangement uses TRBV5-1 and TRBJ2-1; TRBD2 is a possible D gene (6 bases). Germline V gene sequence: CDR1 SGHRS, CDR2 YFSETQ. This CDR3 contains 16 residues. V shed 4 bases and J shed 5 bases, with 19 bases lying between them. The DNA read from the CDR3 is TGCGCCAGCAGCCCGGCACTGAGGCTAGCGAACAATGAG. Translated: CASSPALRLANNE. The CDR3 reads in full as CASSPALRLANNEQFF.

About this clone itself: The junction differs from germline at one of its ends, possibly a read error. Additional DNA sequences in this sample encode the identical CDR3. The part of the CDR3 DNA that was read is TGCAGCGTTGAGGTCCAGGGAAACACT. Its protein product is CSVEVQGNT. The entire CDR3 sequence reads CSVEVQGNTIYF. The chain links TRBV29-1 to TRBJ1-3; D is possibly TRBD1 (5 bases). The read terminates 3 residues ahead of where the CDR3 ends, so the germline J gene completes it. The germline V gene has CDR1 SQVTM and CDR2 ANQGSEA. The CDR3 runs to 12 residues.

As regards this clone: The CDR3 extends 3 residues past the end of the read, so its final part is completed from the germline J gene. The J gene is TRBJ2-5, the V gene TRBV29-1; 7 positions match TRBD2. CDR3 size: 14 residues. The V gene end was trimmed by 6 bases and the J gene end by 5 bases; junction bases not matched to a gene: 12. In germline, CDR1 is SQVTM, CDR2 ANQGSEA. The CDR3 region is CSVLSWAGVETQYF. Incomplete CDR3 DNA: TGCAGCGTCCTCAGCTGGGCGGGGGTGGAGACC.

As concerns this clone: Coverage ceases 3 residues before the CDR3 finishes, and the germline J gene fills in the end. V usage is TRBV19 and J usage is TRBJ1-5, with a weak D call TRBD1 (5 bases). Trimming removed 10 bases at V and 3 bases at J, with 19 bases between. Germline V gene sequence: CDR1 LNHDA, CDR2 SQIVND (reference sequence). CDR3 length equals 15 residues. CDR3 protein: CATAPSGVDNQPQHF. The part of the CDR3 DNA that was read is TGTGCCACAGCCCCCTCGGGGGTCGACAATCAGCCC.

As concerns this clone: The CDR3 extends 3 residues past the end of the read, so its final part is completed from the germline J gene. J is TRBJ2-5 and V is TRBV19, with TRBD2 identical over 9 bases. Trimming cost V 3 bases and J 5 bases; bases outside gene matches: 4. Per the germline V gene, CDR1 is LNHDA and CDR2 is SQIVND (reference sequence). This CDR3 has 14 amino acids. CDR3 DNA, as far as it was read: TGTGCCAGTAGTATGCGGGGGGGCGGGGAGACC. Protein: CASSMRGGGET. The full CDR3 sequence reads CASSMRGGGETQYF.

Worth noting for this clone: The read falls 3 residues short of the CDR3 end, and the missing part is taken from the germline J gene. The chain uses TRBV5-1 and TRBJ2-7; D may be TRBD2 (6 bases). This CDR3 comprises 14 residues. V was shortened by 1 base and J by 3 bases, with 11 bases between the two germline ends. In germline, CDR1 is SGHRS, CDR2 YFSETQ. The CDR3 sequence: CASSLSLAGYEQYF. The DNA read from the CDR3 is TGCGCCAGCAGCTTGTCACTAGCAGGCTACGAG. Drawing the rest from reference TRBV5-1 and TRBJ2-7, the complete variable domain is KAGVTQTPRYLIKTRGQQVTLSCSPISGHRSVSWYQQTPGQGLQFLFEYFSETQRNKGNFPGRFSGRQFSNSRSEMNVSTLELGDSALYLCASSLSLAGYEQYFGPGTRLTVT.

The CDR3 protein is CASSPGTSGRDTQYF. The sequenced CDR3 bases are TGTGCCAGTAGTCCTGGGACTAGCGGGCGAGATACG. The chain links TRBV19 to TRBJ2-3, with 12 nucleotides matching TRBD2. The read falls 3 residues short of the CDR3 end, and the missing part is taken from the germline J gene. This CDR3 has 15 residues. Germline CDR1 reads LNHDA; CDR2 reads SQIVND (reference sequence). V shed 5 bases, J shed 5 bases, and the junction held 5 bases outside the gene matches.

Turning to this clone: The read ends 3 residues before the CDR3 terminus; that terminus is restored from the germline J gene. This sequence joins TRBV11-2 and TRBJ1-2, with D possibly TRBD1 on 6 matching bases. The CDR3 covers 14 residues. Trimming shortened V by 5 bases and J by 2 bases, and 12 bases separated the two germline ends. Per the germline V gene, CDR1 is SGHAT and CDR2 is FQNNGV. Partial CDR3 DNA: TGTGCCAGCAGCGGTTACAGGGAGAACTATGGC. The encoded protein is CASSGYRENYG. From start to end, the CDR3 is CASSGYRENYGYTF.

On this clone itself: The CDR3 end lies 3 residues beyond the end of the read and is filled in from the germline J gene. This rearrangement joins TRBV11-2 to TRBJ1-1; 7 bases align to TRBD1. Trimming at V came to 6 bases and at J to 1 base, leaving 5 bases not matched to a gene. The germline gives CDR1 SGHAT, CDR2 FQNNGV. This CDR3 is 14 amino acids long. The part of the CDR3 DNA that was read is TGTGCCAGCAGGTATAACAGGGGGAACACTGAA. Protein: CASRYNRGNTE. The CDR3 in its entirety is CASRYNRGNTEAFF.

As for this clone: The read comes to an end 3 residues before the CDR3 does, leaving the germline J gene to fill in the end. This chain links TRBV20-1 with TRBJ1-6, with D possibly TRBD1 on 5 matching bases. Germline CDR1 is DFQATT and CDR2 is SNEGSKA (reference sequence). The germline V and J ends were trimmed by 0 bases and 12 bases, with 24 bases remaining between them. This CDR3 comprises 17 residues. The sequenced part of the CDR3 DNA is TGCAGTGCTAGAGATAAGAACCCCCAGGGAAGAAGGGGACCC. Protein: CSARDKNPQGRRGP. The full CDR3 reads CSARDKNPQGRRGPLHF.

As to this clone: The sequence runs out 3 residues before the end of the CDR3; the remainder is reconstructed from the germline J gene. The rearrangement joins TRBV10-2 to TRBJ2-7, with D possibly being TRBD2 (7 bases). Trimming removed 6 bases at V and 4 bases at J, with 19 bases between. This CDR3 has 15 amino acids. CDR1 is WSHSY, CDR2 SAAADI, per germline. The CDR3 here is CASSSLGGGLYEQYF. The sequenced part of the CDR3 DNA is TGCGCCAGCAGCTCGCTGGGCGGGGGCCTTTACGAG.

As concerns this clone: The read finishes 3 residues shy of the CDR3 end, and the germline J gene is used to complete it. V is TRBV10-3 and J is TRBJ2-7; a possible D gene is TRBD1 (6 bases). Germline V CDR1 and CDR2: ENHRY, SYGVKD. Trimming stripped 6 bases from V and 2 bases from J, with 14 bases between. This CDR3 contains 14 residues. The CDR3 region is CAISKTGIAYEQYF. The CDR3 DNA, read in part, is TGTGCCATCAGCAAAACAGGGATCGCCTACGAG.

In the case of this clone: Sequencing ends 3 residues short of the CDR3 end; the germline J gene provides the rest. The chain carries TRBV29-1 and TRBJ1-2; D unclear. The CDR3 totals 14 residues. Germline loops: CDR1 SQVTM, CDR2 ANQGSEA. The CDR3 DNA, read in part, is TGCAGCGTTGTAGGGCTCTCTAGCACAGATACC. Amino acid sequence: CSVVGLSSTDT. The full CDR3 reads CSVVGLSSTDTYTF.

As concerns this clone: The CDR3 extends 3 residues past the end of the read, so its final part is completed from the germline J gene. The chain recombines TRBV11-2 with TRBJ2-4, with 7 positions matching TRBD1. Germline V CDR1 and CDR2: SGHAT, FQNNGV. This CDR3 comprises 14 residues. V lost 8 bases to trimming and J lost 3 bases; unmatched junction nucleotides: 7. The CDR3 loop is CASHDRDGKNIQYF. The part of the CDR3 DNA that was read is TGTGCCAGCCACGACAGGGACGGCAAAAACATT.